These 26 T cell receptor beta chains came from one sample sequenced in a study of PD-L1 blockade in urothelial cancer. Documented time point: pretreatment peripheral blood. Clones were read by immunoSEQ multiplex PCR, and TCRdb kept only the in-frame ones, dropping some. The sample holds approximately 55,000 clones, just over 85% seen once. The specimen comprised PBMCs, sampled around atezolizumab (anti-PD-L1) treatment. The receptors here all came from a man in his 60s with urothelial cancer.

This clone is a singleton in its sample. The chain has TRBV19 and TRBJ2-1, with TRBD2 matching 12 bases. CDR1 is LNHDA and CDR2 is SQIVND in the germline V gene (reference sequence). This CDR3 spans 14 amino acids. J lost 5 bases, V lost 6 bases, and 2 bases had no gene match. The CDR3 loop reads CASSGLAGNNEQFF. The CDR3 DNA sequence: TGTGCCAGTAGCGGACTAGCGGGGAACAATGAGCAGTTCTTC.

This clone was detected only a few times. The chain has TRBV30 and TRBJ1-2, with TRBD1 identical over 8 bases. This CDR3 contains 14 residues. Germline CDR1 reads GTSNPN; CDR2 reads SVGIG (reference sequence). V lost 4 bases, J lost 5 bases, and 9 bases stayed unmatched. The CDR3 nucleotides are TGTGCCTGGAACTCCGGGACAGGCGATTATGGCTACACCTTC. Protein product: CAWNSGTGDYGYTF.

The chain uses TRBV14 and TRBJ2-3; no firm D call. CDR3 length equals 13 residues. CDR1 and CDR2 (germline): SGHDN, FVKESK. The V and J ends lost 4 bases and 3 bases respectively, with 8 bases between them. The CDR3 here is CASSRGLTDTQYF. In DNA, the CDR3 is TGTGCCAGCAGCCGAGGTTTAACAGATACGCAGTATTTT. Together with reference TRBV14 and TRBJ2-3, the CDR3 gives the full variable domain: EAGVTQFPSHSVIEKGQTVTLRCDPISGHDNLYWYRRVMGKEIKFLLHFVKESKQDESGMPNNRFLAERTGGTYSTLKVQPAELEDSGVYFCASSRGLTDTQYFGPGTRLTVL.

This clone was counted only a few times. CDR3 bases: TGTGCCAGCAGTTACCACATCAATCAGCCCCAGCATTTT. Amino acids: CASSYHINQPQHF. The chain carries TRBV6-5 and TRBJ1-5; no clear D. Germline V gene data show CDR1 as MNHEY and CDR2 as SVGAGI. This CDR3 spans 13 amino acids. Trimming cost V 2 bases and J 3 bases, with 5 bases left between them.

The chain uses TRBV7-3 and TRBJ1-2; D not certain. The CDR3 has 13 residues. The germline V gene has CDR1 SGHTA and CDR2 FQGTGA. Deletions cut 2 bases from V and 2 bases from J, with 6 bases between. CDR3 in amino acids: CASSLRENYGYTF. In nucleotides, the CDR3 is TGTGCCAGCAGCTTACGGGAGAACTATGGCTACACCTTC.

The chain uses TRBV19 and TRBJ1-1; D is ambiguous. This CDR3 spans 15 amino acids. Looked up from germline, CDR1 is LNHDA and CDR2 is SQIVND (reference sequence). V dropped 7 bases and J dropped 5 bases, with 20 bases sitting between them. DNA for the CDR3: TGTGCCAGTAAAGCCGGTCCGGGAGTCGGAACTGAAGCTTTCTTT. It translates to CASKAGPGVGTEAFF.

The chain has TRBV14 and TRBJ2-5, with TRBD1 as a possible D gene (6 bases). Trimming left V 2 bases short and J 1 base short, with 8 bases between. Per the germline V gene, CDR1 is SGHDN and CDR2 is FVKESK. The CDR3 extends over 14 amino acids. This chain's CDR3 is CASSQTGSQETQYF. The CDR3, as DNA: TGTGCCAGCAGCCAAACAGGGAGCCAAGAGACCCAGTACTTC.

The chain is built from TRBV6-5 and TRBJ1-2, with 9 bases lining up with TRBD1. This CDR3 is 16 amino acids long. Germline V gene data show CDR1 as MNHEY and CDR2 as SVGAGI. The V segment lost 4 bases and the J segment 7 bases; nucleotides outside the gene matches: 13. The CDR3 bases are TGTGCCAGCAGTTTAGGACAGGGGCGGACCGGGAGTGGCTACACCTTC. Encoded protein: CASSLGQGRTGSGYTF.

The genes are TRBV5-1 and TRBJ1-2; TRBD1 aligns across 7 bases. The CDR3 length is 13 residues. CDR1 SGHRS and CDR2 YFSETQ come from the germline V gene. V was clipped by 4 bases and J by 2 bases; unmatched bases: 2. The CDR3 coding sequence is TGCGCCAGCAGCCCGGACAGGAACTATGGCTACACCTTC. This codes for CASSPDRNYGYTF.

V usage is TRBV5-1 and J usage is TRBJ2-6; D is uncertain. V lost 4 bases and J lost 5, with 7 bases in between. CDR1 SGHRS and CDR2 YFSETQ come from the germline V gene. The CDR3 runs to 13 residues. CDR3 sequence: CASSPDRANVLTF. The CDR3 bases are TGCGCCAGCAGCCCAGACAGGGCCAACGTCCTGACTTTC.

This sequence joins TRBV2 and TRBJ2-3, with 7 bases that match TRBD1. Looked up from germline, CDR1 is SNHLY and CDR2 is FYNNEI. The CDR3 runs 14 residues. V gave up 6 bases and J gave up 6 bases; unmatched junction bases: 9. The CDR3 DNA reads TGTGCCAGCAGAGACGGGACAGCCAGGGATACGCAGTATTTT. Its translation is CASRDGTARDTQYF.

The chain uses TRBV29-1 and TRBJ1-2; D not resolved. The CDR3 is 12 amino acids. CDR1 is SQVTM, CDR2 ANQGSEA, per germline. Trimming removed 4 bases from V and 1 base from J, with 7 bases in between. The CDR3 sequence is CSVGGYNYGYTF. The DNA for the CDR3 is TGCAGCGTTGGAGGGTATAACTATGGCTACACCTTC.

This chain uses TRBV6-5 with TRBJ1-2, with TRBD1 matching over 8 bases. The germline V gene has CDR1 MNHEY and CDR2 SVGAGI. With 5 bases clipped from V and 4 bases from J, the junction kept 3 bases outside the gene matches. The CDR3 sequence is 13 residues long. The DNA of the CDR3 is TGTGCCAGCAGTCAGGGGGCACGCTATGGCTACACCTTC. Residues: CASSQGARYGYTF.

This chain connects TRBV30 to TRBJ1-5, with D possibly TRBD1 on 5 matching bases. CDR1 and CDR2 (germline): GTSNPN, SVGIG (reference sequence). Trimming left V 2 bases short and J 2 bases short, with 13 bases between. This CDR3 spans 15 amino acids. The CDR3 coding sequence is TGTGCCTGGAGTCCAGGGTTTGCGGGCAATCAGCCCCAGCATTTT. Amino acid sequence: CAWSPGFAGNQPQHF.

The rearrangement links TRBV10-3 to TRBJ1-5, with 8 bases aligning to TRBD1. J was trimmed by 3 bases and V by 8 bases; bases with no gene match: 3. This CDR3 is built from 13 residues. The germline gives CDR1 ENHRY, CDR2 SYGVKD. Here the CDR3 DNA reads TGTGCCATCTCGGACAGGGTCAATCAGCCCCAGCATTTT. It codes for CAISDRVNQPQHF.

On this clone: At one end the junction does not follow the germline gene, possibly because of a read error. The gene calls are TRBV7-7 and TRBJ2-5, with D perhaps TRBD1 (6 bases). This CDR3 is 13 amino acids long. The germline V gene has CDR1 SSHAT and CDR2 FNYEAQ (reference sequence). CDR3 nucleotide sequence: TGTGCTAGCAGCTTAGGACAGTTAGAGACCCAGTACTTC. Its protein is CASSLGQLETQYF.

The chain carries TRBV5-6 and TRBJ2-5; 9 positions agree with TRBD1. The germline gives CDR1 SGHDT, CDR2 YYEEEE. The CDR3 is made up of 17 amino acids. Trimming at V came to 4 bases and at J to 2 bases, leaving 12 bases not matched to a gene. CDR3 residues: CASSRGQGIMSQETQYF. The CDR3 bases are TGTGCCAGCAGCCGGGGACAGGGCATAATGTCACAAGAGACCCAGTACTTC. Filled out from reference TRBV5-6 and TRBJ2-5, the complete variable domain reads DAGVTQSPTHLIKTRGQQVTLRCSPKSGHDTVSWYQQALGQGPQFIFQYYEEEERQRGNFPDRFSGHQFPNYSSELNVNALLLGDSALYLCASSRGQGIMSQETQYFGPGTRLLVL.

The genes are TRBV28 and TRBJ1-1; 7 nucleotides match TRBD1. The J segment lost 0 bases and the V segment lost 5 bases, leaving 6 bases of the junction unmatched. CDR1 is MDHEN, CDR2 SYDVKM, per germline. The CDR3 loop spans 15 amino acids. Here the CDR3 reads CASSIRTGLNTEAFF. The CDR3 nucleotides are TGTGCCAGCAGTATTCGGACAGGTTTGAACACTGAAGCTTTCTTT. The full variable domain, rest sourced from reference TRBV28 and TRBJ1-1, is DVKVTQSSRYLVKRTGEKVFLECVQDMDHENMFWYRQDPGLGLRLIYFSYDVKMKEKGDIPEGYSVSREKKERFSLILESASTNQTSMYLCASSIRTGLNTEAFFGQGTRLTVV.

The chain carries TRBV7-2 and TRBJ1-2; perhaps TRBD1 as D (6 bases). Trimming pared 4 bases from V and 6 bases from J, leaving 9 bases between. Germline V gives CDR1 SGHTA, CDR2 FQGNSA. This CDR3 has 12 residues. CDR3 DNA: TGTGCCAGCAGCTCCTACAGGGATGGCTACACCTTC. Translation: CASSSYRDGYTF.

This rearrangement joins TRBV5-1 to TRBJ2-7; D is uncertain. The CDR3 length is 13 residues. Per germline, CDR1 SGHRS and CDR2 YFSETQ. V was trimmed by 7 bases and J by 1 base, leaving 12 bases between them. In nucleotides, the CDR3 is TGCGCCAGCGCAGGTGTCCTATCCTACGAGCAGTACTTC. Translation: CASAGVLSYEQYF.

The chain employs TRBV20-1 and TRBJ2-7; 7 bases line up with TRBD1. There are 11 residues in the CDR3. The V gene's germline CDR1 is DFQATT and CDR2 SNEGSKA (reference sequence). Trimming at V came to 5 bases and at J to 6 bases, leaving 4 bases not matched to a gene. CDR3 nucleotide sequence: TGCAGTGCTGGACACAGGGGCGAGCAGTACTTC. Translation: CSAGHRGEQYF.

This chain uses TRBV19 with TRBJ1-5, with D possibly matching TRBD1 (5 bases). CDR3 length equals 15 residues. Germline V gene sequence: CDR1 LNHDA, CDR2 SQIVND (reference sequence). Trimming took 1 base from V and 1 from J, leaving 8 bases between them. The CDR3 region has the DNA TGTGCCAGTAGTATAGGGGGGGGAAGCAATCAGCCCCAGCATTTT. It is translated as CASSIGGGSNQPQHF.

The V gene is TRBV29-1, the J gene TRBJ1-1, with D possibly matching TRBD1 (5 bases). Germline values: CDR1 SQVTM, CDR2 ANQGSEA. V was cut by 7 bases and J by 0 bases, with 18 bases left in between. The CDR3 spans 15 residues. The CDR3 bases are TGCAGCGGGGGGGATTTCAGGGTAATGAACACTGAAGCTTTCTTT. It yields the protein CSGGDFRVMNTEAFF.

On this clone itself: Germline is not matched at one junction end, which may reflect a read error. The same CDR3 can be traced to other DNA sequences in this sample. The chain employs TRBV30 and TRBJ1-4, with D perhaps matching TRBD1 (6 bases). The length of the CDR3 is 13 residues. CDR1 GTSNPN and CDR2 SVGIG come from the germline V gene (reference sequence). This CDR3 is CAWSQGGNEKLFF. For the CDR3, the DNA is TGCGCCTGGAGTCAAGGGGGTAATGAAAAACTGTTTTTT.

This chain connects TRBV5-4 to TRBJ1-6; a weak D match, TRBD1 (6 bases). Germline V gives CDR1 SGHNT, CDR2 YYREEE (reference sequence). With 5 bases removed from V and 0 bases from J, the gap between germline ends came to 9 bases. CDR3 length: 15 amino acids. The chain's CDR3 is CASSQGSSYNSPLHF. In nucleotides, the CDR3 is TGTGCCAGCAGTCAGGGGAGCTCCTATAATTCACCCCTCCACTTT.

This clone was picked up one time. The CDR3 DNA sequence: TGTGCCACGACGTGGACGACAGAGACAGATACGCAGTATTTT. As protein: CATTWTTETDTQYF. The V gene is TRBV10-3, the J gene TRBJ2-3, with a possible D match to TRBD1 (5 bases). Trimming took 10 bases from V and 3 from J, leaving 17 bases between them. The CDR3 has 14 amino acids. The germline gives CDR1 ENHRY, CDR2 SYGVKD.